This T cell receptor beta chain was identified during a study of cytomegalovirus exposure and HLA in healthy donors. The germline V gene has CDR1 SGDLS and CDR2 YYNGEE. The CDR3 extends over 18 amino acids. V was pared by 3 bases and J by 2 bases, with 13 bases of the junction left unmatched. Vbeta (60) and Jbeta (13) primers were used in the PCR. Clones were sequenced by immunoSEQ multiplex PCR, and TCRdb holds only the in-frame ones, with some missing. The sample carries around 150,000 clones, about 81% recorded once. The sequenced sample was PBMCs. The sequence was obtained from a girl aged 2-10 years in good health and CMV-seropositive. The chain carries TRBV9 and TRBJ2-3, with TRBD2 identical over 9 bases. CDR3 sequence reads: CASSARTSTSGLTDTQYF. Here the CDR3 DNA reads TGTGCCAGCAGCGCCCGAACCTCGACTAGCGGTCTCACAGATACGCAGTATTTT.